One TCR beta chain is described in this entry. CDR3 size: 13 residues. Losses at the gene ends were 6 bases for V and 5 bases for J; bases not matched to a gene: 6. The germline gives CDR1 MNHNS, CDR2 SASEGT. The PCR contained 60 Vbeta and 13 Jbeta primers. This table comes from immunoSEQ multiplex PCR, and its TCRdb copy is limited to in-frame clones, with some not included. The sample contains about 77,000 clones, about 84% of which appear only once. This specimen comes from a study of cytomegalovirus exposure and HLA in healthy donors. The sequence was collected from a man aged 40-49 years in good health and CMV-seronegative. The chain combines TRBV6-1 with TRBJ1-2, with TRBD1 identical over 7 bases. The sequenced sample consisted of PBMCs. The CDR3 DNA reads as TGTGCCAGCAGACAAGGACAGGAGTATGGCTACACCTTC. Translating it yields CASRQGQEYGYTF.